The 9 T cell receptor beta chains presented below share a single source sample, sequenced in a study of blood T cell repertoires in COVID-19. The assay was immunoSEQ multiplex PCR, and TCRdb's table has in-frame clones only and misses some. The sample consists of about 250,000 clones, 65% to 85% of them appearing once. Input material: peripheral blood. The origin of the receptors is a man aged 35-49 years with acute or convalescent COVID-19.

The chain joins TRBV15 to TRBJ1-3; D gene ambiguous. Trimming removed 1 base from V and 4 bases from J, with 11 bases in between. Germline-derived CDR1 and CDR2 are LNHNV and YYDKDF (reference sequence). This CDR3 is built from 15 residues. DNA of the CDR3: TGTGCCACCAGCAGAGGTTTTAGTATGGGAAACACCATATATTTT. Translated: CATSRGFSMGNTIYF.

This chain joins TRBV19 and TRBJ2-7; TRBD2 matches at 7 bases. This CDR3 has 14 residues. Germline V CDR1 and CDR2: LNHDA, SQIVND (reference sequence). J was trimmed by 5 bases and V by 1 base; bases with no gene match: 5. The CDR3: CASSIGREPHEQYF. DNA for the CDR3: TGTGCCAGTAGTATAGGGCGGGAGCCCCACGAGCAGTACTTC.

V is TRBV7-8 and J is TRBJ1-5; D is undetermined. V lost 5 bases to trimming and J lost 5 bases, with 7 bases between them. CDR1 and CDR2 (germline): SGHVS, FQNEAQ. The CDR3 covers 12 residues. The CDR3 spells CASSRGYQPQHF. The DNA of the CDR3 is TGTGCCAGCAGCCGCGGGTATCAGCCCCAGCATTTT.

The rearrangement uses TRBV28 and TRBJ1-2; the D gene is possibly TRBD1 (5 bases). The CDR3 length is 13 residues. The germline V gene encodes CDR1 MDHEN and CDR2 SYDVKM. V dropped 6 bases and J dropped 3 bases, with 11 bases sitting between them. The CDR3 DNA sequence: TGTGCCAGCAGCCCGGCAGGGCACTATGGCTACACCTTC. Protein sequence: CASSPAGHYGYTF.

The chain carries TRBV27 and TRBJ1-1; 7 nucleotides align to TRBD1. Looked up from germline, CDR1 is MNHEY and CDR2 is SMNVEV (reference sequence). This CDR3 comprises 14 residues. V shed 2 bases and J 0 bases; nucleotides not matched to a gene: 0. The CDR3 here is CASSLDRVNTEAFF. CDR3 in DNA: TGTGCCAGCAGTTTAGACAGGGTGAACACTGAAGCTTTCTTT.

V is TRBV19 and J is TRBJ2-5, with 7 bases that match TRBD2. Germline CDR1 is LNHDA and CDR2 is SQIVND (reference sequence). Trimming cost V 5 bases and J 5 bases; bases outside gene matches: 8. This CDR3 has 14 residues. This CDR3 reads CASSLAGAGETQYF. CDR3 nucleotide sequence: TGTGCCAGTAGTTTAGCGGGTGCGGGGGAGACCCAGTACTTC.

The chain couples TRBV11-2 to TRBJ2-1, with D perhaps TRBD2 (6 bases). Trimming took off 3 bases at V and 7 bases at J, with 13 bases between the two ends. The CDR3 length is 14 residues. CDR1 SGHAT and CDR2 FQNNGV come from the germline V gene. Written as DNA, the CDR3 is TGTGCCAGCAGCTTCGAGCGAGGAGGGAATGAGCAGTTCTTC. It yields the protein CASSFERGGNEQFF.

The chain is built from TRBV5-5 and TRBJ2-2; maybe TRBD1 (5 bases). The length of the CDR3 is 15 residues. V shed 0 bases and J shed 3 bases, with 9 bases lying between them. Germline-derived CDR1 and CDR2 are SGHKS and YYEKEE (reference sequence). The CDR3 region has the DNA TGTGCCAGCAGCTTGGCGATAGGGGACACCGGGGAGCTGTTTTTT. As protein: CASSLAIGDTGELFF.

This rearrangement joins TRBV5-1 to TRBJ2-7; 12 nucleotides line up with TRBD2. After removal of 4 bases from V and 2 bases from J, the junction contained 4 bases not matched to a gene. CDR1 is SGHRS, CDR2 YFSETQ, per germline. The CDR3 spans 15 residues. CDR3 protein: CASSRRLAGAYEQYF. The CDR3 DNA reads as TGCGCCAGCAGCCGAAGACTAGCGGGAGCCTACGAGCAGTACTTC.